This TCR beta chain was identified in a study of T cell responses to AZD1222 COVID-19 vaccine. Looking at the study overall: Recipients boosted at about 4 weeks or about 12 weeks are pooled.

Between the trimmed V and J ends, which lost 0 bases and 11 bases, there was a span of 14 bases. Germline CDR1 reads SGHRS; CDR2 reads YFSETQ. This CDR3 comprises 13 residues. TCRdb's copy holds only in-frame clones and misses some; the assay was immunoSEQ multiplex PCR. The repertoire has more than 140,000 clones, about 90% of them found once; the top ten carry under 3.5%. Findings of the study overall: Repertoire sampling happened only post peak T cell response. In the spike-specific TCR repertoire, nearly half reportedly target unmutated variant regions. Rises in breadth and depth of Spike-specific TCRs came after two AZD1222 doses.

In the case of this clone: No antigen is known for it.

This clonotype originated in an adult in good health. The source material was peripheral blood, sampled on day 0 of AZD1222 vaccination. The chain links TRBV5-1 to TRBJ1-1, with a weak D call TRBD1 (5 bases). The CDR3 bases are TGCGCCAGCAGCTTGGCCCAGGGTGGTATGGCTTTCTTT. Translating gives CASSLAQGGMAFF.